This T cell receptor beta chain is from a study of T cell responses to AZD1222 COVID-19 vaccine. Second-dose timings of about 4 or about 12 weeks were pooled. This clone has just one count. Here immunoSEQ multiplex PCR was the method, and the copy in TCRdb shows in-frame clones only, minus some. Here the sample spans 170,000 or so clones, approximately 86% being singletons. The V end was cut by 11 bases, the J end by 1 base, with 14 bases between. Germline-derived CDR1 and CDR2 are MRHNA and SNTAGT. This CDR3 spans 14 amino acids. V usage is TRBV6-4 and J usage is TRBJ2-2; possible D gene TRBD2, 6 bases. The sequence was obtained from an adult who received the AZD1222 COVID-19 vaccine. This specimen was peripheral blood, taken 28 days after the second AZD1222 dose. The CDR3 DNA sequence: TGTGCCCCCAATAGCGGAGGGAACACCGGGGAGCTGTTTTTT. It is translated as CAPNSGGNTGELFF.